The 24 T cell receptor beta chains presented below share a single source sample, sequenced in a study of blood T cell repertoires in COVID-19. The repertoire was sequenced with immunoSEQ multiplex PCR; TCRdb's copy has only in-frame clones and lacks some. The table lists under 200,000 clones, approximately 90% of them singletons. The sequenced material came from peripheral blood. These receptors all come from a man in his fifties or sixties with acute or convalescent COVID-19.

The genes are TRBV11-3 and TRBJ2-7; D uncertain. The germline V gene has CDR1 SGHNT and CDR2 YENEEA. The CDR3 contains 14 residues. Between the trimmed V and J ends, which lost 5 bases and 6 bases, there was a span of 17 bases. The CDR3 spells CASSPRSQTSEQYF. The CDR3 DNA reads TGTGCCAGCAGCCCCCGTTCCCAAACCAGCGAGCAGTACTTC.

Points on this clone: Other DNA sequences from this sample encode an identical CDR3 as well. This chain uses TRBV20-1 with TRBJ2-7; no firm D call. The CDR3 length is 11 residues. Trimming shortened V by 6 bases and J by 3 bases, and 9 bases separated the two germline ends. Germline V gives CDR1 DFQATT, CDR2 SNEGSKA (reference sequence). This CDR3 is CSARPGYEQYF. In DNA, the CDR3 is TGCAGTGCCCGACCGGGCTACGAGCAGTACTTC.

This clone was seen a few times. The rearrangement links TRBV11-2 to TRBJ2-7, with a weak D call TRBD1 (6 bases). This CDR3 contains 13 residues. Germline assignment: CDR1 SGHAT and CDR2 FQNNGV. Trimming took off 2 bases at V and 6 bases at J, with 11 bases between the two ends. CDR3: CASSLSGDGEQYF. DNA for the CDR3: TGTGCCAGCAGCTTATCAGGGGATGGCGAGCAGTACTTC.

This clone appeared once. This rearrangement joins TRBV7-9 to TRBJ1-1; D is perhaps TRBD1 (6 bases). Germline lookup yields CDR1 SEHNR and CDR2 FQNEAQ (reference sequence). Trimming took 7 bases from V and 6 from J, leaving 12 bases between them. CDR3 size: 12 residues. CDR3 region: CASTGQSAEAFF. In nucleotides, the CDR3 is TGTGCCAGCACAGGACAGTCCGCTGAAGCTTTCTTT.

V gene TRBV7-3 combines with J gene TRBJ2-1; D remains unclear. This CDR3 comprises 13 residues. Trimming shortened V by 5 bases and J by 4 bases, and 9 bases separated the two germline ends. Germline assignment: CDR1 SGHTA and CDR2 FQGTGA. The CDR3 protein is CASSPDTYNEQFF. In nucleotides, the CDR3 is TGTGCCAGCAGCCCAGACACGTACAATGAGCAGTTCTTC. The full variable domain, its missing parts supplied by reference TRBV7-3 and TRBJ2-1, is GAGVSQTPSNKVTEKGKYVELRCDPISGHTALYWYRQSLGQGPEFLIYFQGTGAADDSGLPNDRFFAVRPEGSVSTLKIQRTERGDSAVYLCASSPDTYNEQFFGPGTRLTVL.

The chain is built from TRBV19 and TRBJ2-1; 11 bases agree with TRBD2. V lost 6 bases, J lost 5 bases, and 6 bases stayed unmatched. Germline CDR1 is LNHDA and CDR2 is SQIVND (reference sequence). The CDR3 has 15 amino acids. Written as DNA, the CDR3 is TGTGCCAGTAGGGAACTAGCGGGAGTCAACAATGAGCAGTTCTTC. It translates to CASRELAGVNNEQFF.

A single count supports this clone. The rearrangement links TRBV7-2 to TRBJ2-5, with 8 bases matching TRBD1. The CDR3 contains 14 residues. Germline assignment: CDR1 SGHTA and CDR2 FQGNSA. The junction had 5 bases not matched to a gene; V was cut back by 3 bases and J by 5 bases. Written as DNA, the CDR3 is TGTGCCAGCAGCTTTGGCAGGGGGCGGGAGACCCAGTACTTC. Amino acids: CASSFGRGRETQYF.

The V gene is TRBV19, the J gene TRBJ2-1; D is possibly TRBD2 (5 bases). V gave up 4 bases and J gave up 0 bases, with 10 bases separating them. CDR1 and CDR2 from the germline V gene are LNHDA and SQIVND (reference sequence). CDR3 size: 15 residues. In nucleotides, the CDR3 is TGTGCCAGTAGTAAAACTAGAAGCTCCTACAATGAGCAGTTCTTC. Its protein is CASSKTRSSYNEQFF.

This chain connects TRBV7-2 to TRBJ1-4; 9 positions agree with TRBD1. The CDR3 sequence is 15 residues long. CDR1 is SGHTA and CDR2 is FQGNSA in the germline V gene. The ends lost 5 bases at V and 8 bases at J; junction bases unmatched: 9. CDR3 nucleotide sequence: TGTGCCAGCAGCACCCGACAGGGGGGAGGCGAAAAACTGTTTTTT. Translation gives CASSTRQGGGEKLFF.

This clone was seen a handful of times. The chain joins TRBV6-5 to TRBJ1-5; D might be TRBD1 (5 bases). V shed 7 bases and J shed 2 bases, with 15 bases lying between them. The CDR3 runs 15 residues. Germline loops: CDR1 MNHEY, CDR2 SVGAGI. CDR3 in amino acids: CASNSLGQGNQPQHF. The CDR3 nucleotides are TGTGCCAGCAACTCATTGGGGCAGGGCAATCAGCCCCAGCATTTT.

CDR3 amino acids: CASSRGQGAVKLFF. CDR3 in DNA: TGTGCCAGCAGTAGAGGACAGGGGGCCGTAAAACTGTTTTTT. The rearrangement joins TRBV28 to TRBJ1-4, with 11 bases aligning to TRBD1. The CDR3 spans 14 residues. J gave up 10 bases and V 5 bases, and 6 bases lay outside the gene matches. The germline V gene encodes CDR1 MDHEN and CDR2 SYDVKM.

This chain joins TRBV29-1 and TRBJ2-5; TRBD2 matches at 15 bases. From germline, CDR1 is SQVTM and CDR2 ANQGSEA. After removal of 7 bases from V and 2 bases from J, the junction contained 17 bases not matched to a gene. This CDR3 is built from 19 residues. The CDR3 DNA follows: TGCAGCGCCCCCCACCGTGGACTAGCGGGGGGGCCGGAGCAAGAGACCCAGTACTTC. It is translated as CSAPHRGLAGGPEQETQYF.

In its sample, this clone was seen a few times. CDR3 sequence reads: CASSPRQGADTGELFF. CDR3 nucleotides: TGTGCCAGCTCACCGAGACAGGGGGCTGACACCGGGGAGCTGTTTTTT. The rearrangement joins TRBV18 to TRBJ2-2, with 10 bases aligning to TRBD1. Trimming at V came to 3 bases and at J to 3 bases, leaving 4 bases not matched to a gene. This CDR3 is built from 16 residues. Germline lookup yields CDR1 KGHSH and CDR2 LQKENI.

This rearrangement joins TRBV4-1 to TRBJ2-5; the D gene is possibly TRBD2 (5 bases). The V gene lost 1 base and the J gene lost 0 bases, with 12 bases spanning the gap. The CDR3 consists of 16 residues. CDR1 is MGHRA, CDR2 YSYEKL, per germline. CDR3 residues: CASSQGPERYQETQYF. The CDR3 bases are TGCGCCAGCAGCCAAGGGCCCGAGCGGTACCAAGAGACCCAGTACTTC.

The chain carries TRBV19 and TRBJ2-7; 8 nucleotides align to TRBD1. Trimming took 8 bases from V and 2 from J; bases not matched to a gene: 14. This CDR3 is built from 16 residues. Germline V gene lookup returns CDR1 LNHDA and CDR2 SQIVND (reference sequence). The CDR3 DNA is TGTGCCAGTTCAACCGACTCAGGACAGGGTGCCTACGAGCAGTACTTC. Protein sequence: CASSTDSGQGAYEQYF.

In this sample, this clone turned up once. V and J are TRBV7-2 and TRBJ2-7; 9 nucleotides match TRBD1. Trimming removed 0 bases from V and 4 bases from J; junction bases left unmatched: 4. Germline V gene data show CDR1 as SGHTA and CDR2 as FQGNSA. This CDR3 region has 15 residues. CDR3 DNA: TGTGCCAGCAGCTTAGCATGGGGACAGGGTTACGAGCAGTACTTC. Translating gives CASSLAWGQGYEQYF.

The rearrangement joins TRBV15 to TRBJ2-7; weak D call: TRBD1 (6 bases). V lost 5 bases to trimming and J lost 3 bases, with 11 bases between them. This CDR3 has 13 residues. CDR1 LNHNV and CDR2 YYDKDF come from the germline V gene (reference sequence). The CDR3 here is CATSAQGGYEQYF. The CDR3 DNA sequence: TGTGCCACCAGCGCCCAAGGGGGCTACGAGCAGTACTTC.

J is TRBJ2-7 and V is TRBV6-5; D is perhaps TRBD2 (5 bases). The CDR3 length is 11 residues. Germline V gene data show CDR1 as MNHEY and CDR2 as SVGAGI. Trimming removed 7 bases from V and 6 bases from J, with 10 bases in between. CDR3 coding DNA: TGTGCCAGCACCGGGAATGGCGAGCAGTACGTC. Its translation: CASTGNGEQYV.

The chain employs TRBV5-6 and TRBJ1-2; the D gene is possibly TRBD1 (5 bases). This CDR3 is built from 16 residues. CDR1 and CDR2 from the germline V gene are SGHDT and YYEEEE. The ends were cut back, 0 bases at V and 3 bases at J, with 15 bases in the middle. CDR3 region: CASSLVGGSPDYGYTF. In nucleotides, the CDR3 is TGTGCCAGCAGCTTGGTTGGGGGGAGTCCGGACTATGGCTACACCTTC.

This sequence joins TRBV5-4 and TRBJ1-1, with TRBD1 as a possible D gene (6 bases). This CDR3 is 13 amino acids long. The V gene lost 4 bases and the J gene lost 13 bases, with 20 bases spanning the gap. In germline, CDR1 is SGHNT, CDR2 YYREEE (reference sequence). CDR3 bases: TGTGCCAGCAGCGACACCCAGGGGCGAAGGGATTTCTTT. Translated: CASSDTQGRRDFF.

The chain is built from TRBV2 and TRBJ1-1, with D perhaps matching TRBD1 (5 bases). This CDR3 has 16 residues. Per germline, CDR1 SNHLY and CDR2 FYNNEI. Trimming stripped 7 bases from V and 1 base from J, with 19 bases between. CDR3 nucleotide sequence: TGTGCCAGCAAAGGAAAAAGGGGTGGCCCGAACACTGAAGCTTTCTTT. Its protein product is CASKGKRGGPNTEAFF.

The chain uses TRBV5-4 and TRBJ2-7; 13 bases agree with TRBD2. The CDR3 loop spans 15 amino acids. CDR1 and CDR2 (germline): SGHNT, YYREEE (reference sequence). V was pared by 4 bases and J by 7 bases, with 8 bases of the junction left unmatched. CDR3 coding DNA: TGTGCCAGCAGCACTGGACTAGCGGGAGCGGGTGAGCAGTACTTC. Translated: CASSTGLAGAGEQYF.

The chain joins TRBV24-1 to TRBJ2-3; TRBD2 aligns across 10 bases. With V trimmed by 3 bases and J by 6 bases, 8 bases remained unmatched. The length of the CDR3 is 16 residues. Germline CDR1 is KGHDR and CDR2 is SFDVKD. CDR3 protein: CATSDSLSGGMDTQYF. In DNA, the CDR3 is TGTGCCACCAGTGATAGCCTTAGCGGGGGGATGGATACGCAGTATTTT.

The rearrangement joins TRBV7-8 to TRBJ1-6, with TRBD1 matching over 7 bases. Germline assignment: CDR1 SGHVS and CDR2 FQNEAQ. This CDR3 is built from 14 residues. The trim removed 5 bases at V and 3 bases at J, leaving 1 base unmatched. The CDR3: CASSRQGYNSPLHF. CDR3 nucleotide sequence: TGTGCCAGCAGCCGACAGGGCTATAATTCACCCCTCCACTTT.